One sample yielded the 22 T cell receptor beta chains listed below, sequenced in a study of CD8 T cells in ankylosing spondylitis. TCRdb reanalysed the 5' RACE reads using MiXCR and keeps one entry per CDR3 protein. The sample lists 250,000 or so distinct CDR3 sequences, more than 20% occurring once. What was sequenced was blood, either unsorted or a sorted T cell fraction (not recorded which). These receptors were obtained from a male donor with ankylosing spondylitis or in good health (not recorded which).

This clonotype was detected ten times or more. The V gene is TRBV7-9, the J gene TRBJ2-1; 7 bases match TRBD2. Germline CDR1 reads SEHNR; CDR2 reads FQNEAQ (reference sequence). V dropped 0 bases and J dropped 4; count of bases not matched to a gene: 3. The length of the CDR3 is 15 residues. CDR3 region: CASSLAGTKYNEQFF. For the CDR3, the DNA is TGTGCCAGCAGCTTAGCCGGGACTAAATACAATGAGCAGTTCTTC.

This clonotype was recorded a few times. The genes are TRBV7-9 and TRBJ2-1, with a possible D match to TRBD2 (7 bases). V dropped 1 base and J dropped 6 bases, with 16 bases sitting between them. CDR3 size: 16 residues. Germline CDR1 reads SEHNR; CDR2 reads FQNEAQ (reference sequence). In nucleotides, the CDR3 is TGTGCCAGCAGCTTAGGAATTGGGGGGGGCCGCAATGAGCAGTTCTTC. It codes for CASSLGIGGGRNEQFF.

Here the CDR3 DNA reads TGTGCCATCAGGGGAGAGGTGGGCTACACCTTC. Its translation: CAIRGEVGYTF. The chain carries TRBV10-3 and TRBJ1-2; D unclear. V lost 6 bases and J lost 8, with 10 bases in between. This CDR3 has 11 residues. Germline V gene sequence: CDR1 ENHRY, CDR2 SYGVKD.

J is TRBJ1-1 and V is TRBV7-3; 8 nucleotides line up with TRBD1. CDR1 SGHTA and CDR2 FQGTGA come from the germline V gene. Trimming took 5 bases from V and 1 from J; bases not matched to a gene: 9. The CDR3 has 16 amino acids. CDR3 nucleotides: TGTGCCAGCAGCCCAATCGGCGGGACAGGGAACACTGAAGCTTTCTTT. Translated, it gives CASSPIGGTGNTEAFF.

The chain employs TRBV20-1 and TRBJ2-7, with D maybe TRBD2 (5 bases). This CDR3 contains 12 residues. V lost 6 bases and J 3 bases, leaving 12 bases between the germline ends. Germline V gives CDR1 DFQATT, CDR2 SNEGSKA (reference sequence). The CDR3 spells CSARENLYEQYF. The CDR3 bases are TGCAGTGCCCGGGAAAACCTCTACGAGCAGTACTTC.

The chain employs TRBV20-1 and TRBJ2-1; 9 positions agree with TRBD2. J lost 3 bases, V lost 1 base, and 4 bases had no gene match. The CDR3 has 15 amino acids. CDR1 is DFQATT and CDR2 is SNEGSKA in the germline V gene (reference sequence). CDR3 DNA: TGCAGTGCTAGAGGGGAGCGGGGGGACTACAATGAGCAGTTCTTC. This encodes CSARGERGDYNEQFF.

This chain links TRBV10-3 with TRBJ2-1, with D tentatively TRBD1 (6 bases). Trimming removed 0 bases from V and 11 bases from J, with 14 bases in between. CDR1 ENHRY and CDR2 SYGVKD come from the germline V gene. This CDR3 contains 14 residues. CDR3 protein: CAISESVGGRKQFF. The CDR3 nucleotides are TGTGCCATCAGTGAGTCTGTTGGGGGCCGGAAGCAGTTCTTC.

This clonotype was recorded at least ten times. V gene TRBV20-1 combines with J gene TRBJ2-5; possibly TRBD2 for D (7 bases). V was shortened by 8 bases and J by 4 bases, with 11 bases between the two germline ends. The germline V gene encodes CDR1 DFQATT and CDR2 SNEGSKA (reference sequence). The CDR3 extends over 11 amino acids. The CDR3 DNA reads as TGCAGTCTGAGGGGGGGAGAGACCCAGTACTTC. Translated, it gives CSLRGGETQYF.

In this sample, this clonotype turned up a few times. Its ends do not fully match the called genes, so a read error is possible. CDR3 bases: TGTGCCAGCAGCTTAGCACAGGGAGGTTCCTGCGAGCAGTACTTC. The encoded protein is CASSLAQGGSCEQYF. V is TRBV7-6 and J is TRBJ2-7; possibly TRBD1 or TRBD2 for D (6 bases each). In germline, CDR1 is SGHVS, CDR2 FNYEAQ. The CDR3 extends over 15 amino acids.

This clonotype turned up a few times. The chain employs TRBV12-3 or TRBV12-4 and TRBJ1-4; D not certain. The CDR3 spans 14 residues. Trimming left V 6 bases short and J 0 bases short, with 8 bases between. Here the CDR3 DNA reads TGTGCCAGCAGACTAGAGTCAACTAATGAAAAACTGTTTTTT. It encodes CASRLESTNEKLFF.

This clonotype was picked up a small number of times. The V call is TRBV20-1, the J call TRBJ1-2; D perhaps matches TRBD1 (5 bases). Trimming took off 6 bases at V and 0 bases at J, with 14 bases between the two ends. Germline V lookup: CDR1 DFQATT, CDR2 SNEGSKA (reference sequence). There are 14 residues in the CDR3. CDR3 DNA sequence: TGCAGTGCCTATACAGGCCGCACTAACTATGGCTACACCTTC. It is translated as CSAYTGRTNYGYTF.

Many counts were recorded for this clonotype. The J gene is TRBJ1-3, the V gene TRBV20-1; no clear D gene. CDR3 length equals 14 residues. The V end was cut by 5 bases, the J end by 0 bases, with 11 bases between. Per germline, CDR1 DFQATT and CDR2 SNEGSKA (reference sequence). The CDR3 DNA reads TGCAGTGCTCGCCCACCGGTCTCTGGAAACACCATATATTTT. Translation: CSARPPVSGNTIYF.

V and J are TRBV12-3 or TRBV12-4 and TRBJ1-5; D ambiguous. Deletions cut 6 bases from V and 0 bases from J, with 9 bases between. The CDR3 extends over 14 amino acids. CDR3 in amino acids: CASSISYSNQPQHF. The CDR3 region has the DNA TGTGCCAGCAGCATATCGTATAGCAATCAGCCCCAGCATTTT.

The chain recombines TRBV20-1 with TRBJ1-1; the match to TRBD1 covers 9 bases. In germline, CDR1 is DFQATT, CDR2 SNEGSKA (reference sequence). After removal of 3 bases from V and 3 bases from J, the junction contained 8 bases not matched to a gene. The CDR3 spans 15 residues. CDR3 residues: CSASLNRGQHTEAFF. The CDR3 DNA is TGCAGTGCTAGCCTAAACAGGGGGCAGCACACTGAAGCTTTCTTT.

The chain recombines TRBV20-1 with TRBJ1-1; tentative D call: TRBD1 (5 bases). The V and J ends lost 5 bases and 4 bases respectively, with 14 bases between them. This CDR3 comprises 13 residues. Germline V gene sequence: CDR1 DFQATT, CDR2 SNEGSKA (reference sequence). The CDR3 nucleotides are TGCAGTGCTTGGGGGGAACTAGGCACTGAAGCTTTCTTT. It is translated as CSAWGELGTEAFF.

This clonotype was counted between two and nine times. This chain links TRBV20-1 with TRBJ1-1; TRBD1 matches 11 bases. Trimming removed 1 base from V and 5 bases from J; junction bases left unmatched: 12. The V gene's germline CDR1 is DFQATT and CDR2 SNEGSKA (reference sequence). The CDR3 runs to 17 residues. CDR3 sequence (DNA): TGCAGTGCTAGAGGCGGACAGGGGGCGTTTCGAGGGACTGAAGCTTTCTTT. Protein product: CSARGGQGAFRGTEAFF.

This clonotype was recorded many times. The V call is TRBV2, the J call TRBJ2-1; 9 nucleotides line up with TRBD2. This CDR3 comprises 15 residues. Germline values: CDR1 SNHLY, CDR2 FYNNEI. V trimming: 7 bases; J trimming: 0 bases; junction bases outside the gene matches: 4. CDR3 protein: CASNRLAVSYNEQFF. DNA for the CDR3: TGTGCCAGCAACAGACTAGCGGTCTCCTACAATGAGCAGTTCTTC.

The chain recombines TRBV1 with TRBJ2-3; the D segment call TRBD2 is taken from the table without a DNA check. TRBV1 is assigned pseudogene status. The CDR3 has 21 residues. CDR3 in amino acids: CTSSQRKCGSSGVLPADTQYF. The CDR3 coding sequence is TGCACCAGCAGCCAAAGAAAGTGTGGGTCTAGCGGGGTTCTCCCTGCAGATACGCAGTATTTT.

The chain links TRBV12-3 or TRBV12-4 to TRBJ2-5, with 7 bases matching TRBD2. The CDR3 runs 14 residues. J gave up 3 bases and V 3 bases, and 4 bases lay outside the gene matches. DNA of the CDR3: TGTGCCAGCAGTTTTCGGGGAGGGGAAGAGACCCAGTACTTC. It encodes CASSFRGGEETQYF.

The V call is TRBV15, the J call TRBJ1-2, with unresolved D. This CDR3 has 15 residues. Looked up from germline, CDR1 is LNHNV and CDR2 is YYDKDF (reference sequence). V lost 0 bases, J lost 5 bases, and 13 bases lay in between. CDR3 in DNA: TGTGCCACCAGCAGAGAAAATGGGAAGTCGTATGGCTACACCTTC. This codes for CATSRENGKSYGYTF.

This clonotype turned up a few times. This chain links TRBV2 with TRBJ2-4; 7 nucleotides align to TRBD1. The germline CDR1 and CDR2 sequences are SNHLY and FYNNEI. The V gene end was trimmed by 2 bases and the J gene end by 6 bases; junction bases not matched to a gene: 10. The CDR3 is made up of 16 amino acids. Here the CDR3 DNA reads TGTGCCAGCAGTGAATGGGCAGACCGACAGGGAAACATTCAGTACTTC. This sequence encodes CASSEWADRQGNIQYF.

This clonotype appeared once. The V gene is TRBV11-2, the J gene TRBJ1-1; D not certain. Germline V gives CDR1 SGHAT, CDR2 FQNNGV. V was shortened by 2 bases and J by 1 base, with 11 bases between the two germline ends. CDR3 length: 15 residues. The CDR3 bases are TGTGCCAGCAGCTTAAGAGTCCTATCGAACACTGAAGCTTTCTTT. Its protein is CASSLRVLSNTEAFF.